These T cell receptor beta chains were read from a single sample in a study of cytomegalovirus exposure and HLA in healthy donors. The repertoire was sequenced with immunoSEQ multiplex PCR; TCRdb's copy has only in-frame clones and lacks some. The sample yields about 69,000 clones, 75% to 80% seen once. The sequenced material came from PBMCs. The receptors were sampled from a man aged 18 to 30 in good health and CMV-seronegative. Both conserved end residues are part of each CDR3. D genes are given only for firm matches. Rows give clone size only sometimes, using once, few, many, or a class for an expanded clone.

D gene: -
J gene: TRBJ2-6
V gene: TRBV10-3
clone size: -
CDR3 DNA: TGTGCCATCAGTGAGTCGGCGGGACTCGCTGGGGCCAACGTCCTGACTTTC
CDR3 protein: CAISESAGLAGANVLTF

D gene: -
J gene: TRBJ1-2
V gene: TRBV30
clone size: -
CDR3 DNA: TGTGCCTGGAGCCCCCGCCGGTACACCTTC
CDR3 protein: CAWSPRRYTF

D gene: -
J gene: TRBJ2-6
V gene: TRBV7-3
clone size: -
CDR3 DNA: TGTGCCAGCAGCTTATTTAGCTCTGGGGCCAACGTCCTGACTTTC
CDR3 protein: CASSLFSSGANVLTF

D gene: -
J gene: TRBJ2-3
V gene: TRBV6-6
clone size: few
CDR3 DNA: TGTGCCAGCAGTCAGATCACAGATACGCAGTATTTT
CDR3 protein: CASSQITDTQYF

D gene: -
J gene: TRBJ2-1
V gene: TRBV5-4
clone size: -
CDR3 DNA: TGTGCCAGCAGCTTAGGGGGGGGCGGGGTCAATGAGCAGTTCTTC
CDR3 protein: CASSLGGGGVNEQFF

D gene: TRBD2
J gene: TRBJ2-7
V gene: TRBV29-1
clone size: -
CDR3 DNA: TGCAGCGTTGAGACTAGCGGGGACGACGAGCAGTACTTC
CDR3 protein: CSVETSGDDEQYF

D gene: TRBD1
J gene: TRBJ1-5
V gene: TRBV27
clone size: -
CDR3 DNA: TGTGCCAGCAGTGCCTACAGGGGGAGCAATCAGCCCCAGCATTTT
CDR3 protein: CASSAYRGSNQPQHF

D gene: -
J gene: TRBJ1-6
V gene: TRBV7-8
clone size: -
CDR3 DNA: TGTGCCAGCAGGGTCAGGACAGTCGGGGTCTCACCCCTCCACTTT
CDR3 protein: CASRVRTVGVSPLHF

D gene: TRBD1
J gene: TRBJ1-4
V gene: TRBV29-1
clone size: -
CDR3 DNA: TGCAGCGTTGGGGACAGAAATAATGAAAAACTGTTTTTT
CDR3 protein: CSVGDRNNEKLFF

D gene: TRBD1
J gene: TRBJ1-6
V gene: TRBV5-1
clone size: once
CDR3 DNA: TGCGCCAGCAGCTCCGCTACGGGACAGTATAATTCACCCCTCCACTTT
CDR3 protein: CASSSATGQYNSPLHF

D gene: TRBD1
J gene: TRBJ1-1
V gene: TRBV5-1
clone size: -
CDR3 DNA: TGCGCCAGCAGCGGAACCGGGACAGGGGGGACTGAAGCTTTCTTT
CDR3 protein: CASSGTGTGGTEAFF

D gene: TRBD1
J gene: TRBJ1-2
V gene: TRBV28
clone size: -
CDR3 DNA: TGTGCCAGCAGGGGACAGGGCCTTCATGGCCTCTATGGCTACACCTTC
CDR3 protein: CASRGQGLHGLYGYTF

D gene: TRBD1
J gene: TRBJ2-4
V gene: TRBV5-1
clone size: -
CDR3 DNA: TGCGCCAGCAGCCGGAACGTTCCGGGACAGGGGGCCAAAAACATTCAGTACTTC
CDR3 protein: CASSRNVPGQGAKNIQYF

D gene: TRBD2
J gene: TRBJ2-6
V gene: TRBV5-1
clone size: -
CDR3 DNA: TGCGCCAGCAGCTTGGCTGGCACTATTCCGGGACTAGGGATCGGAGACTCTGGGGCCAACGTCCTGACTTTC
CDR3 protein: CASSLAGTIPGLGIGDSGANVLTF

D gene: -
J gene: TRBJ2-5
V gene: TRBV7-6
clone size: -
CDR3 DNA: TGTGCCATTTCAGAACAGGGTTTCCAAGAGACCCAGTACTTC
CDR3 protein: CAISEQGFQETQYF

D gene: -
J gene: TRBJ1-4
V gene: TRBV5-8
clone size: -
CDR3 DNA: TGTGCCAGCAGCTTGGCAGGGCAGGGTGGTGAAAAACTGTTTTTT
CDR3 protein: CASSLAGQGGEKLFF

D gene: -
J gene: TRBJ1-2
V gene: TRBV6-5
clone size: -
CDR3 DNA: TGTGCCAGCAGTTCTGGTAGCTATGGCTACACCTTC
CDR3 protein: CASSSGSYGYTF

D gene: -
J gene: TRBJ1-3
V gene: TRBV4-3
clone size: once
CDR3 DNA: TGCGCCAGCAGCCAAGAGGCGCTGGGGACATCTGGAAACACCATATATTTT
CDR3 protein: CASSQEALGTSGNTIYF

D gene: -
J gene: TRBJ1-4
V gene: TRBV29-1
clone size: -
CDR3 DNA: TGCAGCGTTGAGAGGGGGTCGAGGGAAAAACTGTTTTTT
CDR3 protein: CSVERGSREKLFF

D gene: TRBD1
J gene: TRBJ2-1
V gene: TRBV28
clone size: -
CDR3 DNA: TGTGCCAGCAGTCCTCGGGACAGGGGATCCTACAATGAGCAGTTCTTC
CDR3 protein: CASSPRDRGSYNEQFF

D gene: TRBD1
J gene: TRBJ2-2
V gene: TRBV19
clone size: -
CDR3 DNA: TGTGCCAGTAGTGATCGGACAGGGGGCACCGGGGAGCTGTTTTTT
CDR3 protein: CASSDRTGGTGELFF

D gene: -
J gene: TRBJ2-2
V gene: TRBV5-1
clone size: -
CDR3 DNA: TGCGCCAGCAACTTGGCAGGCGGGGCAGCTGGCGGGGAGCTGTTTTTT
CDR3 protein: CASNLAGGAAGGELFF

D gene: -
J gene: TRBJ2-7
V gene: TRBV5-6
clone size: -
CDR3 DNA: TGTGCCAGCAGCTTCTCAAAAGGGAGGTACGAGCAGTACTTC
CDR3 protein: CASSFSKGRYEQYF

D gene: -
J gene: TRBJ1-6
V gene: TRBV28
clone size: -
CDR3 DNA: TGTGCCAGCAGTTTATCGGGGAGGGGCGACTCACCCCTCCACTTT
CDR3 protein: CASSLSGRGDSPLHF

D gene: TRBD1
J gene: TRBJ1-2
V gene: TRBV9
clone size: -
CDR3 DNA: TGTGCCAGCAGCGTAGCTAAGAGTCTGCAGGGGGATAGGAACTATGGCTACACCTTC
CDR3 protein: CASSVAKSLQGDRNYGYTF

D gene: TRBD1
J gene: TRBJ1-6
V gene: TRBV30
clone size: -
CDR3 DNA: TGTGCCTGGAGTAGGGGGCGGAGCTCCTATAATTCACCCCTCCACTTT
CDR3 protein: CAWSRGRSSYNSPLHF

D gene: TRBD1
J gene: TRBJ1-2
V gene: TRBV27
clone size: -
CDR3 DNA: TGTGCCAGCACCCTAGTCCGGGACAGGGTTAGCGGCTACACCTTC
CDR3 protein: CASTLVRDRVSGYTF

D gene: TRBD1
J gene: TRBJ1-4
V gene: TRBV11-2
clone size: -
CDR3 DNA: TGTGCCAGCAGCCAGGGACAGTCCTTTAATGAAAAACTGTTTTTT
CDR3 protein: CASSQGQSFNEKLFF

D gene: TRBD1
J gene: TRBJ1-5
V gene: TRBV27
clone size: -
CDR3 DNA: TGTGCCAGCAGTTCCAACCGGGGGGACAGGGTGGCGAGCAATCAGCCCCAGCATTTT
CDR3 protein: CASSSNRGDRVASNQPQHF

D gene: TRBD2
J gene: TRBJ2-1
V gene: TRBV19
clone size: -
CDR3 DNA: TGTGCCAGTAGTAAGGCGGGAGACAATGAGCAGTTCTTC
CDR3 protein: CASSKAGDNEQFF

D gene: -
J gene: TRBJ2-7
V gene: TRBV7-3
clone size: -
CDR3 DNA: TGTGCCAGCAGTTTCGGCAGGGTCAACGAGCAGTACTTC
CDR3 protein: CASSFGRVNEQYF

D gene: TRBD1
J gene: TRBJ1-1
V gene: TRBV6-5
clone size: -
CDR3 DNA: TGTGCCAGCAGTTACAGTGGACAGGTGAACACTGAAGCTTTCTTT
CDR3 protein: CASSYSGQVNTEAFF

D gene: TRBD2
J gene: TRBJ2-1
V gene: TRBV5-8
clone size: -
CDR3 DNA: TGTGCCAGCAGCCCAGGACTAGCGGGGGGGTATCCCTCCTACAATGAGCAGTTCTTC
CDR3 protein: CASSPGLAGGYPSYNEQFF

D gene: -
J gene: TRBJ1-6
V gene: TRBV7-3
clone size: once
CDR3 DNA: TGTGCCAGCAGCTTAACAGGGGAAGGGAATTCACCCCTCCACTTT
CDR3 protein: CASSLTGEGNSPLHF

D gene: -
J gene: TRBJ1-3
V gene: TRBV9
clone size: -
CDR3 DNA: TGTGCCAGCAGCGAAAGTGGGGGGGACCACTCTGGAAACACCATATATTTT
CDR3 protein: CASSESGGDHSGNTIYF

D gene: -
J gene: TRBJ2-5
V gene: TRBV7-9
clone size: -
CDR3 DNA: TGTGCCACCTCAGGGTACCAAGAGACCCAGTACTTC
CDR3 protein: CATSGYQETQYF

D gene: -
J gene: TRBJ1-4
V gene: TRBV15
clone size: -
CDR3 DNA: TGTGCCACCAGCAGAGGGGAGGGGTTTGAAAAACTGTTTTTT
CDR3 protein: CATSRGEGFEKLFF

D gene: -
J gene: TRBJ2-1
V gene: TRBV19
clone size: -
CDR3 DNA: TGTGCCAGTAGTATAGATGAGCGGAGCTCCTACAATGAGCAGTTCTTC
CDR3 protein: CASSIDERSSYNEQFF

D gene: -
J gene: TRBJ2-1
V gene: TRBV19
clone size: -
CDR3 DNA: TGTGCCAGTAGTACTACAGGGAAGTGGGACAATGAGCAGTTCTTC
CDR3 protein: CASSTTGKWDNEQFF

D gene: -
J gene: TRBJ2-3
V gene: TRBV9
clone size: -
CDR3 DNA: TGTGCCAGCAGCGTAGGGGGGGTCAGCACAGATACGCAGTATTTT
CDR3 protein: CASSVGGVSTDTQYF

D gene: TRBD1
J gene: TRBJ2-1
V gene: TRBV5-1
clone size: -
CDR3 DNA: TGCGCCAGCAGCCCCGGAGCAGGGGGTGGGAATGAGCAGTTCTTC
CDR3 protein: CASSPGAGGGNEQFF

D gene: -
J gene: TRBJ1-5
V gene: TRBV5-1
clone size: -
CDR3 DNA: TGCGCCAGCAGCACAAAAACGACCCAGGGTTATAGCAATCAGCCCCAGCATTTT
CDR3 protein: CASSTKTTQGYSNQPQHF

D gene: TRBD1
J gene: TRBJ2-7
V gene: TRBV7-2
clone size: -
CDR3 DNA: TGTGCCAGCAGCTTAGTGGGGACAGGGAGTATGTACGAGCAGTACTTC
CDR3 protein: CASSLVGTGSMYEQYF

D gene: -
J gene: TRBJ2-1
V gene: TRBV19
clone size: -
CDR3 DNA: TGTGCCAGTAGTATCTCGGGAGTAGGGGCCAGGGATGGGCAGTTCTTC
CDR3 protein: CASSISGVGARDGQFF

D gene: -
J gene: TRBJ2-1
V gene: TRBV2
clone size: -
CDR3 DNA: TGTGCCAGCAGTGAATTGGACAGCTCCTACAATGAGCAGTTCTTC
CDR3 protein: CASSELDSSYNEQFF

D gene: TRBD2
J gene: TRBJ2-3
V gene: TRBV2
clone size: -
CDR3 DNA: TGTGCCAGCAGCAGGACTAGCGGGGGGTTCGTGGCCCCAGATACGCAGTATTTT
CDR3 protein: CASSRTSGGFVAPDTQYF

D gene: -
J gene: TRBJ2-5
V gene: TRBV28
clone size: -
CDR3 DNA: TGTGCCAGCAGTCCCAGTTCCGGAGGGCTAGAGACCCAGTACTTC
CDR3 protein: CASSPSSGGLETQYF

D gene: TRBD1
J gene: TRBJ1-5
V gene: TRBV6-1
clone size: -
CDR3 DNA: TGTGCCAGCAGTGAGAGGGGGCGCGCCAATCAGCCCCAGCATTTT
CDR3 protein: CASSERGRANQPQHF

D gene: -
J gene: TRBJ1-5
V gene: TRBV6-6
clone size: -
CDR3 DNA: TGTGCCAGCTCACGACAGTATAGCAATCAGCCCCAGCATTTT
CDR3 protein: CASSRQYSNQPQHF